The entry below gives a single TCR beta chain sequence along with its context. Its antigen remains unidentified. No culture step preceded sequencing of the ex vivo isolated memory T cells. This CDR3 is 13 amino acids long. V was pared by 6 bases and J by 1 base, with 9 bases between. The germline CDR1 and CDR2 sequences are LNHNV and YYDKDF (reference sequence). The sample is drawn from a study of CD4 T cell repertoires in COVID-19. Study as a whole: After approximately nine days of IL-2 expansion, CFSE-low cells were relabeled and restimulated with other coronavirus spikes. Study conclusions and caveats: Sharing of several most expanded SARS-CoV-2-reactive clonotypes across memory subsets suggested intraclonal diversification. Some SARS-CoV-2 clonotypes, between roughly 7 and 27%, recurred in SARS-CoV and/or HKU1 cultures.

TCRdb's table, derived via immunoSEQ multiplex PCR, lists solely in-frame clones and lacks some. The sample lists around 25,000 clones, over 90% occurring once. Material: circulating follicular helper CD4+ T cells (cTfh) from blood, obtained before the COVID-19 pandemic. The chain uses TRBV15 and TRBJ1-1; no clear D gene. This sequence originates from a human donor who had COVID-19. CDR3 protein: CATSEQPNTEAFF. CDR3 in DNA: TGTGCCACCAGTGAACAGCCGAACACTGAAGCTTTCTTT.